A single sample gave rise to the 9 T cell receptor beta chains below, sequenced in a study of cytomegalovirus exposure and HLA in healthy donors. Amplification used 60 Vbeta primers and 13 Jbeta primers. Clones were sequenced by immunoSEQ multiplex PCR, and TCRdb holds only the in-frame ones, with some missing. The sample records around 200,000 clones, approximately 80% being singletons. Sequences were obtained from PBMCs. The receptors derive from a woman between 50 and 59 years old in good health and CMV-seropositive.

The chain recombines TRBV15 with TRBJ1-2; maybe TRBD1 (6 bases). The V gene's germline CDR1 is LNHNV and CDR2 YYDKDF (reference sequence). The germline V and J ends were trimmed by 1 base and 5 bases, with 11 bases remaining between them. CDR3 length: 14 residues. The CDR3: CATSRASRGYGYTF. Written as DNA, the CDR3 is TGTGCCACCAGCAGAGCATCCAGGGGATATGGCTACACCTTC.

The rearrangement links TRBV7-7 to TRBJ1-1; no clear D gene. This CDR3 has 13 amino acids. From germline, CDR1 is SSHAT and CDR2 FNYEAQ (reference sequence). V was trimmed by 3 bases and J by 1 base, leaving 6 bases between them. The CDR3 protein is CASSLAQNTEAFF. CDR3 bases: TGTGCCAGCAGCTTGGCTCAGAACACTGAAGCTTTCTTT.

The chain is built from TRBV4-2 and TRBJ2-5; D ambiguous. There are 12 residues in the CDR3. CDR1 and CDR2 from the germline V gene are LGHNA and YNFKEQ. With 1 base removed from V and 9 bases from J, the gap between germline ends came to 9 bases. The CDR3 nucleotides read TGTGCCAGCAGCCAAGGGTCCTGGCCCCAGTACTTC. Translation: CASSQGSWPQYF.

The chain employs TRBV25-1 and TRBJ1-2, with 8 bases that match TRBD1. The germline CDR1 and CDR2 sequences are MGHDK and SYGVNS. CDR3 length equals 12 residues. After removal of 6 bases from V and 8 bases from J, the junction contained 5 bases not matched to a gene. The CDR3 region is CASSKDRGGYTF. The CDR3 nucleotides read TGTGCCAGCAGCAAAGACAGGGGCGGCTACACCTTC.

DNA of the CDR3: TGTGCCCTAGCTCGCGGGGGGGCCCAAGAGACCCAGTACTTC. Amino acids: CALARGGAQETQYF. This chain links TRBV2 with TRBJ2-5, with 9 bases fitting TRBD2. The CDR3 is made up of 14 amino acids. V was pared by 11 bases and J by 1 base, with 8 bases of the junction left unmatched. CDR1 is SNHLY and CDR2 is FYNNEI in the germline V gene.

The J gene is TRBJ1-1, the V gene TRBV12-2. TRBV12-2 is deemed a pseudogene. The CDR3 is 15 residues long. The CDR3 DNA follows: TGTGCAAGTCGCTTAGTTGCTGTGGGAGACACTGAAGCTTTCTTT. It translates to CASRLVAVGDTEAFF.

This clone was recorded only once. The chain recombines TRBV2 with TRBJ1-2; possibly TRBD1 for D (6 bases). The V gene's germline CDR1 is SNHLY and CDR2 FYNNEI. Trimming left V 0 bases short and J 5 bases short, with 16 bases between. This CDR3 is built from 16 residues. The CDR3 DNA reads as TGTGCCAGCAGTGAAGCGCTTCGACAGGTTGGGTATGGCTACACCTTC. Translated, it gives CASSEALRQVGYGYTF.

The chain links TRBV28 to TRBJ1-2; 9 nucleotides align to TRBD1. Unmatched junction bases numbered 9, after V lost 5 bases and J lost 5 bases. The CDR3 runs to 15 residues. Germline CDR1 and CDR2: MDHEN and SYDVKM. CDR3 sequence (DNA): TGTGCCAGCAGTCCGCCCAGTGACAGGGGGTATGGCTACACCTTC. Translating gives CASSPPSDRGYGYTF.

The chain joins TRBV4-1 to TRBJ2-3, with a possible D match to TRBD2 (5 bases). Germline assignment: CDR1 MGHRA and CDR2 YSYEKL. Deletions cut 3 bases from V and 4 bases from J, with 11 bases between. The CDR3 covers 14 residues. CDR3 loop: CASSHPVLADTQYF. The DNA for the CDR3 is TGCGCCAGCAGCCACCCGGTACTAGCAGATACGCAGTATTTT.